What follows are 20 T cell receptor beta chains derived from one specimen sequenced in a study of pediatric ulcerative colitis. TCRdb's copy holds only in-frame clones and misses some; the assay was immunoSEQ multiplex PCR. The top ten hold about 1.5% of the sample, which has roughly 54,000 clones, 75% to 90% seen once. The sample comprised blood. These TCRs come from a boy aged 5-17 years who was a control in a study of pediatric ulcerative colitis.

The chain uses TRBV4-2 and TRBJ2-7; 9 positions agree with TRBD2. After removal of 5 bases from V and 0 bases from J, the junction contained 5 bases not matched to a gene. Germline V gene data show CDR1 as LGHNA and CDR2 as YNFKEQ. This CDR3 region has 15 residues. DNA of the CDR3: TGTGCCAGCAGCAAGCGGGGGGACGTCTCCTACGAGCAGTACTTC. Translated, it gives CASSKRGDVSYEQYF.

CDR3 nucleotides: TGTGCCAGCAGTTTATACGCCTCCCAGGTTCGCAATCAGCCCCAGCATTTT. Protein product: CASSLYASQVRNQPQHF. V gene TRBV27 combines with J gene TRBJ1-5; D is unresolved. The CDR3 is made up of 17 amino acids. Germline CDR1 is MNHEY and CDR2 is SMNVEV (reference sequence). V was trimmed by 1 base and J by 2 bases, leaving 15 bases between them.

The chain's CDR3 is CASKREWSTDTQYF. The CDR3 DNA is TGTGCCAGCAAGCGGGAGTGGAGCACAGATACGCAGTATTTT. The chain joins TRBV2 to TRBJ2-3; 8 nucleotides line up with TRBD2. CDR1 SNHLY and CDR2 FYNNEI come from the germline V gene. V was clipped by 7 bases and J by 0 bases; unmatched bases: 3. The CDR3 sequence is 14 residues long.

This sequence joins TRBV5-1 and TRBJ1-1; D perhaps matches TRBD1 (6 bases). Germline V gene data show CDR1 as SGHRS and CDR2 as YFSETQ. V lost 4 bases to trimming and J lost 2 bases, with 24 bases between them. This CDR3 has 18 amino acids. In nucleotides, the CDR3 is TGCGCCAGCAGCCCCTCTATGGACAGTAATTTGCGTAACACTGAAGCTTTCTTT. Its protein product is CASSPSMDSNLRNTEAFF.

This clone was recorded once. The chain recombines TRBV14 with TRBJ2-1; TRBD2 matches 7 bases. CDR1 is SGHDN, CDR2 FVKESK, per germline. The CDR3 sequence is 15 residues long. After removal of 5 bases from V and 5 bases from J, the junction contained 9 bases not matched to a gene. CDR3 amino acids: CASSKAGLPHNEQFF. For the CDR3, the DNA is TGTGCCAGCAGCAAAGCGGGACTCCCCCACAATGAGCAGTTCTTC.

CDR3 sequence reads: CASSLIPAGELFF. The DNA of the CDR3 is TGTGCCAGCAGCTTGATCCCCGCCGGGGAGCTGTTTTTT. The chain couples TRBV7-6 to TRBJ2-2; D is unresolved. The CDR3 contains 13 residues. Per germline, CDR1 SGHVS and CDR2 FNYEAQ. Trimming shortened V by 3 bases and J by 6 bases, and 8 bases separated the two germline ends.

The rearrangement uses TRBV6-5 and TRBJ1-5; D is undetermined. The CDR3 length is 14 residues. Germline CDR1 MNHEY, CDR2 SVGAGI. Trimming took off 7 bases at V and 7 bases at J, with 17 bases between the two ends. Here the CDR3 DNA reads TGTGCCAGCATTCTAGACGGCGATAAACAGCCCCAGCATTTT. Translating it yields CASILDGDKQPQHF.

This clone was seen only a few times. The DNA for the CDR3 is TGTGCCAGCAGCGTGGGTCTGCGTTGGTCTAGCAATCAGCCCCAGCATTTT. It is translated as CASSVGLRWSSNQPQHF. The chain employs TRBV2 and TRBJ1-5; D is uncertain. Per germline, CDR1 SNHLY and CDR2 FYNNEI. With 6 bases removed from V and 0 bases from J, the gap between germline ends came to 18 bases. This CDR3 region has 17 residues.

The V gene is TRBV7-2, the J gene TRBJ2-2; TRBD1 or TRBD2 may be the D gene (5 bases each). CDR3 length: 16 amino acids. Germline values: CDR1 SGHTA, CDR2 FQGNSA. The V and J ends lost 1 base and 5 bases respectively, with 14 bases between them. CDR3 region: CASSLGGFPGTGELFF. The CDR3 coding sequence is TGTGCCAGCAGCTTAGGGGGGTTCCCCGGGACCGGGGAGCTGTTTTTT.

The genes are TRBV7-2 and TRBJ1-2; D uncertain. There are 13 residues in the CDR3. Germline assignment: CDR1 SGHTA and CDR2 FQGNSA. V lost 8 bases and J 3 bases, leaving 13 bases between the germline ends. This CDR3 reads CASAPGRYYGYTF. CDR3 DNA: TGTGCCAGCGCCCCGGGCAGATACTATGGCTACACCTTC.

This rearrangement joins TRBV6-1 to TRBJ1-4; TRBD1 aligns across 8 bases. With 3 bases clipped from V and 8 bases from J, the junction kept 11 bases outside the gene matches. Looked up from germline, CDR1 is MNHNS and CDR2 is SASEGT. This CDR3 is built from 16 residues. The CDR3 sequence is CASSDYSGGAGEKLFF. In DNA, the CDR3 is TGTGCCAGCAGTGACTATTCAGGGGGCGCGGGGGAAAAACTGTTTTTT.

This sequence joins TRBV27 and TRBJ2-3; D ambiguous. V shed 2 bases and J shed 2 bases, with 8 bases lying between them. Germline CDR1 MNHEY, CDR2 SMNVEV (reference sequence). CDR3 length: 14 amino acids. The CDR3 spells CASSLTPNTDTQYF. In nucleotides, the CDR3 is TGTGCCAGCAGTTTAACCCCAAACACAGATACGCAGTATTTT.

This chain joins TRBV11-2 and TRBJ1-2, with D perhaps TRBD1 (5 bases). The germline V and J ends were trimmed by 1 base and 11 bases, with 14 bases remaining between them. The CDR3 runs 13 residues. Germline V gene sequence: CDR1 SGHAT, CDR2 FQNNGV. As DNA, the CDR3 is TGTGCCAGCAGCTTAGCGGGGGAAACTCGGTACACCTTC. It yields the protein CASSLAGETRYTF. The entire variable domain, with the rest obtained from reference TRBV11-2 and TRBJ1-2, is as follows: EAGVAQSPRYKIIEKRQSVAFWCNPISGHATLYWYQQILGQGPKLLIQFQNNGVVDDSQLPKDRFSAERLKGVDSTLKIQPAKLEDSAVYLCASSLAGETRYTFGSGTRLTVV.

The chain employs TRBV7-2 and TRBJ2-7; D gene ambiguous. The CDR3 loop spans 14 amino acids. Trimming took off 5 bases at V and 0 bases at J, with 11 bases between the two ends. Germline lookup yields CDR1 SGHTA and CDR2 FQGNSA. CDR3 DNA sequence: TGTGCCAGCAGCCCCCGGACGGCCTCCTACGAGCAGTACTTC. Translating it yields CASSPRTASYEQYF.

Only one count was recorded for this clone. The chain is built from TRBV27 and TRBJ1-2; TRBD1 aligns across 9 bases. Trimming cost V 6 bases and J 3 bases; bases outside gene matches: 5. CDR1 and CDR2 (germline): MNHEY, SMNVEV (reference sequence). This CDR3 contains 14 residues. CDR3 sequence: CASSRTGVDYGYTF. CDR3 sequence (DNA): TGTGCCAGCAGCCGGACAGGGGTGGACTATGGCTACACCTTC.

The V gene is TRBV19, the J gene TRBJ2-7; maybe TRBD1 (7 bases). CDR3 length: 13 amino acids. Germline values: CDR1 LNHDA, CDR2 SQIVND (reference sequence). V shed 9 bases and J shed 4 bases, with 16 bases lying between them. For the CDR3, the DNA is TGTGCCAGCAGGGGGGAGCCTATGTACGAGCAGTACTTC. It yields the protein CASRGEPMYEQYF. The variable domain in full, completed from reference TRBV19 and TRBJ2-7, reads DGGITQSPKYLFRKEGQNVTLSCEQNLNHDAMYWYRQDPGQGLRLIYYSQIVNDFQKGDIAEGYSVSREKKESFPLTVTSAQKNPTAFYLCASRGEPMYEQYFGPGTRLTVT.

CDR3 in DNA: TGTGCCAGCTCATCCTCAGGGGGCCGGGTAGATACGCAGTATTTT. As protein: CASSSSGGRVDTQYF. J is TRBJ2-3 and V is TRBV18; 8 nucleotides line up with TRBD1. The CDR3 is 15 residues long. With V trimmed by 5 bases and J by 5 bases, 9 bases remained unmatched. The V gene's germline CDR1 is KGHSH and CDR2 LQKENI.

The chain employs TRBV6-5 and TRBJ2-3; maybe TRBD1 (5 bases). CDR3 length: 14 amino acids. Germline assignment: CDR1 MNHEY and CDR2 SVGAGI. V was shortened by 2 bases and J by 8 bases, with 14 bases between the two germline ends. The CDR3 loop is CASSYGQGLGTQYF. The CDR3, as DNA: TGTGCCAGCAGTTACGGGCAGGGCCTTGGTACGCAGTATTTT.

The chain links TRBV27 to TRBJ2-7; TRBD2 matches 8 bases. This CDR3 comprises 16 residues. The V segment lost 2 bases and the J segment 4 bases; nucleotides outside the gene matches: 10. The germline CDR1 and CDR2 sequences are MNHEY and SMNVEV (reference sequence). CDR3 bases: TGTGCCAGCAGTTTAGGACTAGCCTCTAGCTTATACGAGCAGTACTTC. It codes for CASSLGLASSLYEQYF.

The chain couples TRBV7-2 to TRBJ2-3; 9 bases line up with TRBD2. The CDR3 totals 15 residues. Germline values: CDR1 SGHTA, CDR2 FQGNSA. Trimming removed 3 bases from V and 5 bases from J; junction bases left unmatched: 6. In nucleotides, the CDR3 is TGTGCCAGCAGCTTTAGCGGGAGTGTTGAAGATACGCAGTATTTT. Translation: CASSFSGSVEDTQYF.